Listed below are T cell receptor beta chains from one sample, sequenced in a study of blood T cells in healthy people across ages. MiXCR, applied by TCRdb to the 5' RACE reads, yields one record per CDR3 protein. Among about 1.8 million distinct CDR3 sequences listed, around half were seen once. The source material was blood. The receptors here all came from a woman between 35 and 50 years old in good health. Each CDR3 is given with its conserved first and last residue. D genes are given only for firm matches. Clone size is given for some rows only: seen once, a few or many times, or a class if the clone is expanded.

J gene | D gene | clone size | V gene | CDR3 protein | CDR3 DNA
TRBJ1-1 | TRBD1 | . | TRBV5-6 | CASSLFTGGVGNTEAFF | TGTGCCAGCAGCTTGTTTACAGGGGGCGTGGGGAACACTGAAGCTTTCTTT
TRBJ2-5 | . | few | TRBV29-1 | CSALTQGSTTSSWLGQYF | TGCAGCGCCCTGACGCAGGGGTCTACTACGAGCAGTTGGCTAGGGCAGTACTTC
TRBJ1-2 | TRBD1 | once | TRBV28 | CASRGPGQGYGYTF | TGTGCCAGCAGGGGACCGGGACAGGGCTATGGCTACACCTTC
TRBJ2-1 | . | few | TRBV29-1 | CSVGPNSEDEQFF | TGCAGCGTTGGCCCTAATTCAGAGGATGAGCAGTTCTTC
TRBJ2-7 | TRBD2 | . | TRBV6-7 | CASSLLAGPHYEQYF | TGTGCCAGCAGTTTACTAGCGGGGCCCCACTACGAGCAGTACTTC
TRBJ2-5 | . | . | TRBV9 | CASSVKGALAETQYF | TGTGCCAGCAGCGTAAAAGGAGCTCTGGCTGAGACCCAGTACTTC
TRBJ1-2 | TRBD1 | few | TRBV12-3/TRBV12-4 | CASSSPQGTPNYGYTF | TGTGCCAGCAGTTCACCACAGGGGACCCCTAACTATGGCTACACCTTC
TRBJ2-1 | . | few | TRBV7-9 | CASSSRWGYNEQFF | TGTGCCAGCAGCTCGAGATGGGGCTACAATGAGCAGTTCTTC
TRBJ2-7 | . | few | TRBV20-1 | CSARAGWGSYEQYF | TGCAGTGCTAGAGCGGGCTGGGGCTCCTACGAGCAGTACTTC
TRBJ2-1 | TRBD1 | . | TRBV2 | CASRGDRGVHEQFF | TGTGCCAGCAGGGGGGACAGGGGGGTGCATGAGCAGTTCTTC
TRBJ2-3 | TRBD2 | . | TRBV7-3 | CASGTSGVTDTQYF | TGTGCCAGCGGGACTAGCGGGGTCACAGATACGCAGTATTTT
TRBJ1-5 | . | . | TRBV6-1 | CASNFRDSNQPQHF | TGTGCCAGCAATTTCAGGGATAGCAATCAGCCCCAGCATTTT
TRBJ1-2 | . | . | TRBV27 | CASSLGSEANYGYTF | TGTGCCAGCAGTTTAGGGTCCGAGGCTAACTATGGCTACACCTTC
TRBJ2-5 | TRBD2 | . | TRBV7-2 | CASSHGGGGTIQETQYF | TGTGCCAGCAGCCATGGGGGCGGGGGGACGATCCAAGAGACCCAGTACTTC
TRBJ2-1 | TRBD1 | . | TRBV29-1 | CSVESLTGVGYNEQFF | TGCAGCGTTGAGTCCCTGACAGGGGTAGGCTACAATGAGCAGTTCTTC
TRBJ2-1 | . | . | TRBV11-2 | CASNRVPGPSEFF | TGTGCCAGCAACCGAGTCCCAGGTCCCTCGGAGTTCTTC
TRBJ1-4 | . | . | TRBV7-9 | CASSLDRIQRELFF | TGTGCCAGCAGCCTCGACAGGATCCAGCGGGAACTGTTTTTT
TRBJ2-1 | TRBD2 | few | TRBV25-1 | CASSEFWSGAQNNEQFF | TGTGCCAGCAGTGAATTTTGGAGCGGGGCTCAAAACAATGAGCAGTTCTTC
TRBJ2-3 | TRBD2 | . | TRBV28 | CASSPSGGGMTPDTQYF | TGTGCCAGCAGTCCGTCTGGGGGGGGAATGACCCCGGATACGCAGTATTTT
TRBJ2-3 | . | . | TRBV4-3 | CASSQERHGTDTQYF | TGCGCCAGCAGCCAAGAGCGACATGGCACAGATACGCAGTATTTT
TRBJ2-5 | TRBD2 | once | TRBV6-1 | CASTRSLAGGVYNEQYF | TGTGCCAGCACCAGATCCCTAGCGGGGGGTGTCTACAATGAGCAGTACTTC
TRBJ2-5 | TRBD2 | . | TRBV2 | CASIAGAGGGNEQYF | TGTGCCAGCATCGCGGGGGCGGGAGGGGGTAATGAGCAGTACTTC
TRBJ2-4 | . | . | TRBV3-1 | CASSQDVSRGKYF | TGTGCCAGCAGCCAAGATGTGTCCAGGGGAAAGTACTTC
TRBJ2-3 | TRBD2 | . | TRBV5-1 | CASSAVVAGAKDTQYF | TGCGCCAGCAGTGCCGTCGTAGCGGGGGCCAAAGATACGCAGTATTTT
TRBJ1-2 | . | . | TRBV27 | CASNSRDGGYTF | TGTGCCAGCAATAGCAGGGACGGTGGCTACACCTTC
TRBJ1-2 | . | many | TRBV7-2 | CASSLEGYYGYTF | TGTGCCAGCAGCTTAGAGGGCTACTATGGCTACACCTTC
TRBJ2-5 | . | . | TRBV3-1 | CASSQDYSQETQYF | TGTGCCAGCAGCCAAGACTACAGTCAAGAGACCCAGTACTTC
TRBJ2-7 | . | . | TRBV28 | CASSFGLANYEQYF | TGTGCCAGCAGTTTCGGACTTGCTAATTACGAGCAGTACTTC
TRBJ2-6 | . | . | TRBV7-9 | CASSSGEGTGANVLTF | TGTGCCAGCAGCTCAGGGGAGGGGACTGGGGCCAACGTCCTGACTTTC
TRBJ2-5 | . | . | TRBV10-3 | CAISRFRETQYF | TGTGCCATCAGCAGGTTCCGGGAGACCCAGTACTTC
TRBJ2-5 | TRBD2 | . | TRBV9 | CASSSGTSGKTQYF | TGTGCCAGCAGCTCCGGGACTAGCGGTAAAACCCAGTACTTC
TRBJ1-1 | . | . | TRBV6-2/TRBV6-3 | CASIKLQGTEAFF | TGTGCCAGCATCAAACTACAGGGAACTGAAGCTTTCTTT
TRBJ2-6 | . | once | TRBV28 | CASRWTPGANVLTF | TGTGCCAGCAGATGGACTCCGGGGGCCAACGTCCTGACTTTC
TRBJ2-7 | . | . | TRBV6-1 | CASSETRNEQYF | TGTGCCAGCAGTGAAACCAGAAACGAGCAGTACTTC
TRBJ2-7 | . | few | TRBV9 | CASSVAGGFGDEQYF | TGTGCCAGCAGCGTAGCGGGGGGCTTTGGGGACGAGCAGTACTTC
TRBJ2-1 | . | . | TRBV7-9 | CASSLANWDNEQFF | TGTGCCAGCAGCTTAGCAAACTGGGACAATGAGCAGTTCTTC
TRBJ1-6 | . | few | TRBV20-1 | CSARPLSTGVDSPLHF | TGCAGTGCTAGACCTCTCTCGACGGGAGTAGATTCACCCCTCCACTTT
TRBJ2-7 | TRBD2 | . | TRBV6-2/TRBV6-3 | CASGYSGGSYEQYF | TGTGCCAGCGGTTACTCGGGGGGGAGCTACGAGCAGTACTTC
TRBJ2-3 | . | . | TRBV7-9 | CASSPNNTQYF | TGTGCCAGCAGCCCAAACAATACGCAGTATTTT
TRBJ2-1 | TRBD1 | few | TRBV12-3/TRBV12-4 | CASREGTGCYNEQFF | TGTGCCAGCAGGGAGGGGACAGGGTGTTACAATGAGCAGTTCTTC
TRBJ2-5 | . | few | TRBV27 | CASSDLQETQYF | TGTGCCAGCAGTGACTTGCAAGAGACCCAGTACTTC
TRBJ2-5 | . | . | TRBV6-6 | CASSYRPRGWYQETQYF | TGTGCCAGCAGTTACCGGCCGAGGGGGTGGTATCAAGAGACCCAGTACTTC
TRBJ2-5 | . | . | TRBV4-2 | CASSQDDTLQETQYF | TGTGCCAGCAGCCAAGATGACACCTTACAAGAGACCCAGTACTTC
TRBJ1-1 | . | . | TRBV12-3/TRBV12-4 | CASSLATGLNTEAFF | TGTGCCAGCAGTTTAGCGACGGGGCTGAACACTGAAGCTTTCTTT
TRBJ2-1 | . | few | TRBV27 | CASSLRGTAPNEQFF | TGTGCCAGCAGTTTACGGGGGACAGCGCCGAATGAGCAGTTCTTC
TRBJ2-1 | TRBD2 | . | TRBV6-1 | CASSEVVSGPLNYNEQFF | TGTGCCAGCAGTGAAGTTGTTAGCGGGCCCCTAAACTACAATGAGCAGTTCTTC
TRBJ1-5 | . | few | TRBV15 | CATSRDQTGTRQPQHF | TGTGCCACCAGCAGAGACCAAACAGGGACTCGCCAGCCCCAGCATTTT
TRBJ1-2 | . | . | TRBV7-9 | CASSPGEVSNYGYTF | TGTGCCAGCAGCCCAGGGGAAGTTTCTAACTATGGCTACACCTTC
TRBJ2-5 | TRBD1 | . | TRBV5-1 | CASSLDPGTGGETQYF | TGCGCCAGCAGCTTGGACCCCGGGACAGGGGGAGAGACCCAGTACTTC